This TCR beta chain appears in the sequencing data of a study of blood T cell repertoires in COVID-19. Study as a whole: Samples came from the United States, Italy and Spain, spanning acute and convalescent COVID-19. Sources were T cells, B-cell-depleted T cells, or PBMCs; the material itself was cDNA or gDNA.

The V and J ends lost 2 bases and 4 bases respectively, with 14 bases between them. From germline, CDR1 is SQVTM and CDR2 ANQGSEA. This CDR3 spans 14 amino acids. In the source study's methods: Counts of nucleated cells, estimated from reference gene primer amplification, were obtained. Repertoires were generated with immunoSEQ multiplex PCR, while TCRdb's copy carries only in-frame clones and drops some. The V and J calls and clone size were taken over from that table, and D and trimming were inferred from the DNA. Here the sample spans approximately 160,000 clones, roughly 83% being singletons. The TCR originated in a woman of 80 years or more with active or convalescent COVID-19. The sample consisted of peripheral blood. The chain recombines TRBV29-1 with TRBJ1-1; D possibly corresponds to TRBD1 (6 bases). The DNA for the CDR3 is TGCAGCGTTGAAAATGGGGGGGCAGGCACTGAAGCTTTCTTT. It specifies CSVENGGAGTEAFF.